A selection of T cell receptor beta chains follows, all from one sample in a study of a mutant IDH1 vaccine in newly diagnosed glioma. Their cognate antigens are unknown. Generated by immunoSEQ multiplex PCR, the TCRdb table keeps only in-frame clones and is missing some. Of about 56,000 clones listed, about 71% are singletons. Sequences were derived from PBMCs, sampled from a glioma patient whose treatment included an IDH1 peptide vaccine. These TCRs come from a man aged 50 to 59 with glioma. CDR3s include the opening cysteine and the closing phenylalanine or tryptophan. D genes are given only for firm matches. Expanded clones get a size class; other rows say once, few or many, or leave the size out.

d_call	v_call	clone_size	j_call	cdr3_nt	cdr3_aa
-	TRBV25-1	once	TRBJ1-1	TGTGCCAGCACGGGAAGGACCGCTTACACTGAAGCTTTCTTT	CASTGRTAYTEAFF
TRBD1	TRBV7-9	-	TRBJ2-7	TGTGCCAGCAGCTGGACAGGGTCCAACGAGCAGTACTTC	CASSWTGSNEQYF
-	TRBV15	-	TRBJ2-2	TGTGCCACCAGCATGGGGGGGGCGGTCACCGGGGAGCTGTTTTTT	CATSMGGAVTGELFF
-	TRBV5-5	-	TRBJ2-2	TGTGCCAGCAGCTTTCCGGCAGGATCCACCGGGGAGCTGTTTTTT	CASSFPAGSTGELFF
TRBD1	TRBV27	once	TRBJ2-3	TGTGCCAGCAGGAGGGACAGGGCAGATACGCAGTATTTT	CASRRDRADTQYF
-	TRBV6-1	-	TRBJ2-7	TGTGCCAGCACTATAGGACAGACCTACGAGCAGTACTTC	CASTIGQTYEQYF
-	TRBV30	-	TRBJ2-2	TGTGCCTGGAGTGTACCCCCAAACACCGGGGAGCTGTTTTTT	CAWSVPPNTGELFF
TRBD1	TRBV6-4	-	TRBJ2-5	TGTGCCAGCAGTGACTCACCGGGACAGAATCAAGAGACCCAGTACTTC	CASSDSPGQNQETQYF
-	TRBV11-3	-	TRBJ2-7	TGTGCCAGCAGCTTAGATTCCAGGGGTGACTACGAGCAGTACTTC	CASSLDSRGDYEQYF
-	TRBV7-9	-	TRBJ2-1	TGTGCCAGCAGCTTAGACAGGTGGGACTACAATGAGCAGTTCTTC	CASSLDRWDYNEQFF
-	TRBV6-6	-	TRBJ1-2	TGTGCCAGCACCCCCCCGGGCAGCAGTGGCTACACCTTC	CASTPPGSSGYTF
TRBD1	TRBV5-5	-	TRBJ2-3	TGTGCCAGCAGTCTGGACAGGGGGGCAGATACGCAGTATTTT	CASSLDRGADTQYF
-	TRBV30	-	TRBJ2-7	TGTGCCTGGAGTGTGGTTTTTTCCTCCTACGAGCAGTACTTC	CAWSVVFSSYEQYF
TRBD1	TRBV7-9	-	TRBJ1-5	TGTGCCAGCAGCTCCTGGTCCGGGACAGACGGCAATCAGCCCCAGCATTTT	CASSSWSGTDGNQPQHF
-	TRBV5-4	-	TRBJ2-7	TGTGCCAGCAGCCCGCCGGGGAACTACGAGCAGTACTTC	CASSPPGNYEQYF
-	TRBV5-5	-	TRBJ2-5	TGTGCCAGCAGCTTACGTAGTAGGCAAGAGACCCAGTACTTC	CASSLRSRQETQYF